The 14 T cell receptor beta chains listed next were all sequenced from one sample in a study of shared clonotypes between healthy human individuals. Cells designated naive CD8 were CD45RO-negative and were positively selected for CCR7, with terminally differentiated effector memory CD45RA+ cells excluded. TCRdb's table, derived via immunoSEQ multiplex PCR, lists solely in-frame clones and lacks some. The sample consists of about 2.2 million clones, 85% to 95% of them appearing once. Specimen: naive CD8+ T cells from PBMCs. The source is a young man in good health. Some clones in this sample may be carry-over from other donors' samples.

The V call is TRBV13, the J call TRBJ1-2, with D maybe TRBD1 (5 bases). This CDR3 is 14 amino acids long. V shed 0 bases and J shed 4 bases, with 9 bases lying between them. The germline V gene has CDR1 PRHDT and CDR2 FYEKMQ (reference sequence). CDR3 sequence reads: CASSLGKGPYGYTF. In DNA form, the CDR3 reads TGTGCCAGCAGCTTAGGCAAGGGACCCTATGGCTACACCTTC.

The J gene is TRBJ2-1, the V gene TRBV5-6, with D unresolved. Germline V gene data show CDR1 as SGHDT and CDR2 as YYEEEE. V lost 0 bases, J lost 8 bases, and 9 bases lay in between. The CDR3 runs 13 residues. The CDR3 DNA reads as TGTGCCAGCAGCTTGGGGGTCGTCTATGAGCAGTTCTTC. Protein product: CASSLGVVYEQFF.

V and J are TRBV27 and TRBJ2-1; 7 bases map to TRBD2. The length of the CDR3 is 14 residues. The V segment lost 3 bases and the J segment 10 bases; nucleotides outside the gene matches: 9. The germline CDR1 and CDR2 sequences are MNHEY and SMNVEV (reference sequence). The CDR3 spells CASSFWEGTTEQFF. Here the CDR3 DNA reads TGTGCCAGCAGTTTCTGGGAGGGTACAACCGAGCAGTTCTTC.

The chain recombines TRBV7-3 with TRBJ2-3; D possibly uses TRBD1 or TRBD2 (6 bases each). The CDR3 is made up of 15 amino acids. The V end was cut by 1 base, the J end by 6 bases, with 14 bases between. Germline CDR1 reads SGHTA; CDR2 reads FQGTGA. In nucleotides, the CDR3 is TGTGCCAGCAGCTTAATGGGCGGAGGGGGTGATACGCAGTATTTT. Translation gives CASSLMGGGGDTQYF.

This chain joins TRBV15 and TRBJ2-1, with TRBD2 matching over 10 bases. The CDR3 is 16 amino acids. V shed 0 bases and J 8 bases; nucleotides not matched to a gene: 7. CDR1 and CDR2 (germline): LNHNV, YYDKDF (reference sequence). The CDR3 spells CATSRDRTSGMDEQFF. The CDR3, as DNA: TGTGCCACCAGCAGAGATAGGACTAGCGGCATGGATGAGCAGTTCTTC.

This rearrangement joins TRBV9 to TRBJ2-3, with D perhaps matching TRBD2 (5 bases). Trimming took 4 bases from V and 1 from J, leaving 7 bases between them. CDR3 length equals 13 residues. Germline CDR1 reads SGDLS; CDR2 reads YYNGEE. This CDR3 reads CASSPEGTDTQYF. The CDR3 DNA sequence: TGTGCCAGCAGCCCGGAGGGCACAGATACGCAGTATTTT.

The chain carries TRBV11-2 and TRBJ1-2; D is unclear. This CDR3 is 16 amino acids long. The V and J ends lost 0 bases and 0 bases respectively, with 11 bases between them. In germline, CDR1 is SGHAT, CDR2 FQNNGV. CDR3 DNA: TGTGCCAGCAGCTTAGAGTTCGGTCCTACTAACTATGGCTACACCTTC. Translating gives CASSLEFGPTNYGYTF.

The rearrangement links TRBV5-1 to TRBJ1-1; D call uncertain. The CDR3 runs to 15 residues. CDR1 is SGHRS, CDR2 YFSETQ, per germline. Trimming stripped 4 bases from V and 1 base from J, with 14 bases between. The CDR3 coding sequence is TGCGCCAGCAGCCTTCAAATCTCCAGGAACACTGAAGCTTTCTTT. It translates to CASSLQISRNTEAFF.

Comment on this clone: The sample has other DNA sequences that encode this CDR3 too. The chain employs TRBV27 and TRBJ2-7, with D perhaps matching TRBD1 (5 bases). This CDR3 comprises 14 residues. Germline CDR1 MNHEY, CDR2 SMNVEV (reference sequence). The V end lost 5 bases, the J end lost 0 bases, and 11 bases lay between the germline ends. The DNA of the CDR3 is TGTGCCAGCAGTCTTGACAGAAGCTCCTACGAGCAGTACTTC. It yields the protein CASSLDRSSYEQYF.

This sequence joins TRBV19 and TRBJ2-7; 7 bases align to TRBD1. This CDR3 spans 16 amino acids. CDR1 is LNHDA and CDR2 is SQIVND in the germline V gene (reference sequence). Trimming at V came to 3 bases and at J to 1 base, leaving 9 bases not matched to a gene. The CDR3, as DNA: TGTGCCAGTAGTATCGGAAACAGGGGCTGGTCCTACGAGCAGTACTTC. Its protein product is CASSIGNRGWSYEQYF.

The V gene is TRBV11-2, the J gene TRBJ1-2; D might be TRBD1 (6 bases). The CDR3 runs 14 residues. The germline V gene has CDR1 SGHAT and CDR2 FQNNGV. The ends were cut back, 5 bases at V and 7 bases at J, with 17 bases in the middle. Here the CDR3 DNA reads TGTGCCAGCAGCCCAACCCTGGACAGTCGTGGCTACACCTTC. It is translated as CASSPTLDSRGYTF.

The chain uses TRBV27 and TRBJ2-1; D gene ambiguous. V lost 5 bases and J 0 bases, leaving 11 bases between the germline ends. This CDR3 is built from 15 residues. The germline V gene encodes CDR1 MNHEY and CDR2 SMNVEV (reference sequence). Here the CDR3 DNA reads TGTGCCAGCAGTATCCGGAAGAGCTCCTACAATGAGCAGTTCTTC. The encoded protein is CASSIRKSSYNEQFF.

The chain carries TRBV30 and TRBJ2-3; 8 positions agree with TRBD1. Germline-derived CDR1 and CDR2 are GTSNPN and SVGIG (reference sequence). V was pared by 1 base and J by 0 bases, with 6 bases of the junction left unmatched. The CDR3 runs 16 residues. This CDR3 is CAWSAGTGASTDTQYF. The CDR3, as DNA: TGTGCCTGGAGTGCTGGGACAGGCGCTAGCACAGATACGCAGTATTTT.

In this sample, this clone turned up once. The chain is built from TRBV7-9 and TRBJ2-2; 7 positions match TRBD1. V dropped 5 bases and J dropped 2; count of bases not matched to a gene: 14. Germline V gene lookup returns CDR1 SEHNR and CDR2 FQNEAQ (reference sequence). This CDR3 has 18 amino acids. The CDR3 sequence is CASSPKPATGSNTGELFF. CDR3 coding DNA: TGTGCCAGCAGCCCAAAACCCGCGACAGGGAGTAACACCGGGGAGCTGTTTTTT.